The text below deals with one TCR beta chain. Its target is not known. Time point in this sample: sample taken at primary tumor resection. Extraction of whole RNA from tumor, nontumor lung or frozen PBMC preceded unsorted sequencing. Samples came from 72 TRACERx patients with untreated early-stage lung cancer. The record originates from a study of spatial heterogeneity in lung cancer. Background on the study: For the average unique TCR and UMI combination, more than 8.5 occurrences appeared in raw reads.

Study-level points and caveats: Whereas they appeared in blood less at follow-up, ubiquitous expanded tumor TCRs appeared there more at resection.

From germline, CDR1 is SGHTA and CDR2 FQGTGA. The CDR3 totals 12 residues. The junction had 9 bases not matched to a gene; V was cut back by 5 bases and J by 15 bases. A single record per CDR3 protein comes from TCRdb applying MiXCR to the 5' RACE reads. The profile shows more than 15,000 distinct CDR3 sequences, over 20% of them singletons. The sample here was PBMCs, taken at surgery. V is TRBV7-3 and J is TRBJ2-1; 8 bases are a match to TRBD2. The clonotype originates from a female donor with early-stage non-small cell lung cancer. The CDR3 protein is CASSDGGTRRFF. The CDR3 region has the DNA TGTGCCAGCAGCGATGGGGGGACTAGGCGGTTCTTC.